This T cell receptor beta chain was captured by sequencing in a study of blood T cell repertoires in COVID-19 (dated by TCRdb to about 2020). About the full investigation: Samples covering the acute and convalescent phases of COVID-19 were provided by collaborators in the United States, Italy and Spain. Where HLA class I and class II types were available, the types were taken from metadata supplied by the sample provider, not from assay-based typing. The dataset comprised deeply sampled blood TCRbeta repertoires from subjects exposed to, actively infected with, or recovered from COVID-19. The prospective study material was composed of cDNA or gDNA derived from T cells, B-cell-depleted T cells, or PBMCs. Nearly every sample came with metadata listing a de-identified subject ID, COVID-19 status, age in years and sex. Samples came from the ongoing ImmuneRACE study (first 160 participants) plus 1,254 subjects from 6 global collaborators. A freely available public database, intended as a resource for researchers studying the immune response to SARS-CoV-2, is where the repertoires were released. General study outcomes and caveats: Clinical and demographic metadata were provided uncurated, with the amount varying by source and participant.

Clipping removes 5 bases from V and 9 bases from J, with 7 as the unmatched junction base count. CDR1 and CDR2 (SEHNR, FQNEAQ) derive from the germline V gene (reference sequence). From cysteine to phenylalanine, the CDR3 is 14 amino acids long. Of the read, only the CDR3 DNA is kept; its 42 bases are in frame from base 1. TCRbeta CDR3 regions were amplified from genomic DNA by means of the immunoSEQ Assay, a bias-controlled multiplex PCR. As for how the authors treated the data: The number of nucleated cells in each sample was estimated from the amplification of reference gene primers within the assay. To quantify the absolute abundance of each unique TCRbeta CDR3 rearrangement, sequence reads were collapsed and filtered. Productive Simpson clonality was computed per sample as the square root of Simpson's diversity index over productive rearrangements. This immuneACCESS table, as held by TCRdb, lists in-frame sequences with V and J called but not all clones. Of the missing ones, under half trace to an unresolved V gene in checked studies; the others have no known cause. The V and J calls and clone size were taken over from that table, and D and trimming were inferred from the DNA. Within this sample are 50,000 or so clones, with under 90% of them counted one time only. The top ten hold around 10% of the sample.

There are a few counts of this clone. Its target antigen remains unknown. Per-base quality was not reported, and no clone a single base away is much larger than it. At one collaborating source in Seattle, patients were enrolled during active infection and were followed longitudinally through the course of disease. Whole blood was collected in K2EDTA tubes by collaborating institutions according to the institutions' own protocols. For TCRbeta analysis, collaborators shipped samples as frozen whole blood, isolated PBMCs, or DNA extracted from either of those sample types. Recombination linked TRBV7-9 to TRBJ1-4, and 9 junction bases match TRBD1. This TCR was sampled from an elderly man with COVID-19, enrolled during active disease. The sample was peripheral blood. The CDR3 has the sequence CASSDTGTGQKLFF. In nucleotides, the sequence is TGTGCCAGCAGCGATACCGGGACAGGGCAAAAACTGTTTTTT.